What follows are 8 T cell receptor beta chains derived from one specimen sequenced in a study of early T cells in non-severe SARS-CoV-2 infection. TCRdb redid the calling of the 5' RACE reads with MiXCR, one entry per CDR3 protein. The sample lists around 12,000 distinct CDR3 sequences; approximately 4.4% were seen once. The sequencing sample was made of whole blood. The origin of the receptors is an adult who was a healthcare worker with PCR-confirmed SARS-CoV-2 infection or an uninfected control (not recorded which).

This clonotype was counted ten times or more. The chain is built from TRBV19 and TRBJ2-7, with 8 bases identical to TRBD2. CDR3 length: 15 residues. J gave up 0 bases and V 6 bases, and 7 bases lay outside the gene matches. Germline V gene lookup returns CDR1 LNHDA and CDR2 SQIVND (reference sequence). CDR3 in DNA: TGTGCCAGTAGGGCCGGGCTAGCGGGCTCCTACGAGCAGTACTTC. It translates to CASRAGLAGSYEQYF.

This clonotype was observed many times. This sequence joins TRBV2 and TRBJ2-5, with a possible D match to TRBD1 (6 bases). CDR3 length: 10 residues. Trimming left V 7 bases short and J 8 bases short, with 8 bases between. Germline V gene data show CDR1 as SNHLY and CDR2 as FYNNEI. CDR3 sequence (DNA): TGTGCCAGCAAGGGGGTTACCCAGTACTTC. This translates into CASKGVTQYF.

There are a few counts of this clonotype. The chain links TRBV2 to TRBJ2-1; D remains unclear. Germline CDR1 is SNHLY and CDR2 is FYNNEI. Trimming stripped 4 bases from V and 7 bases from J, with 8 bases between. This CDR3 is built from 12 residues. CDR3 amino acids: CASSGGLNEQFF. CDR3 DNA: TGTGCCAGCAGTGGTGGTCTAAATGAGCAGTTCTTC. The whole variable domain, remainder taken from reference TRBV2 and TRBJ2-1, is EPEVTQTPSHQVTQMGQEVILRCVPISNHLYFYWYRQILGQKVEFLVSFYNNEISEKSEIFDDQFSVERPDGSNFTLKIRSTKLEDSAMYFCASSGGLNEQFFGPGTRLTVL.

There are a few counts of this clonotype. The V call is TRBV29-1, the J call TRBJ2-7, with D perhaps being TRBD1 or TRBD2 (5 bases each). The CDR3 is made up of 11 amino acids. Per the germline V gene, CDR1 is SQVTM and CDR2 is ANQGSEA. Trimming removed 7 bases at V and 2 bases at J, with 9 bases between. The CDR3 nucleotides read TGCAGCGCCAGGGACCCCTACGAGCAGTACTTC. Its protein is CSARDPYEQYF.

This clonotype was seen more than once but under ten times. The chain is built from TRBV12-3 or TRBV12-4 and TRBJ1-1; 9 nucleotides line up with TRBD1. This CDR3 region has 14 residues. The V gene end was trimmed by 7 bases and the J gene end by 3 bases; junction bases not matched to a gene: 6. CDR3 residues: CASTAGTGYTEAFF. CDR3 nucleotides: TGTGCCAGCACCGCCGGGACAGGGTACACTGAAGCTTTCTTT.

This clonotype showed up many times. The chain carries TRBV4-3 and TRBJ2-3, with 9 bases lining up with TRBD2. Germline CDR1 LGHNA, CDR2 YSLEER. V was pared by 0 bases and J by 5 bases, with 9 bases of the junction left unmatched. CDR3 length: 17 residues. The CDR3 loop reads CASSQDPAGGRKDTQYF. In DNA, the CDR3 is TGCGCCAGCAGCCAAGATCCAGCGGGGGGACGGAAAGATACGCAGTATTTT.

This clonotype was observed many times. The chain couples TRBV10-3 to TRBJ1-1, with D possibly TRBD1 on 5 matching bases. The CDR3 totals 12 residues. Per the germline V gene, CDR1 is ENHRY and CDR2 is SYGVKD. Trimming left V 6 bases short and J 7 bases short, with 12 bases between. The CDR3 region has the DNA TGTGCCATCAGGGAAGGGGACGGTGAAGCTTTCTTT. This sequence encodes CAIREGDGEAFF.

This clonotype was counted at least ten times. This chain uses TRBV20-1 with TRBJ2-5; either TRBD1 or TRBD2 may supply D (5 bases each). Germline CDR1 and CDR2: DFQATT and SNEGSKA (reference sequence). V lost 7 bases, J lost 1 base, and 7 bases lay in between. This CDR3 contains 11 residues. The CDR3, as DNA: TGCAGTGGTGGGGGCCAAGAGACCCAGTACTTC. Translated: CSGGGQETQYF.